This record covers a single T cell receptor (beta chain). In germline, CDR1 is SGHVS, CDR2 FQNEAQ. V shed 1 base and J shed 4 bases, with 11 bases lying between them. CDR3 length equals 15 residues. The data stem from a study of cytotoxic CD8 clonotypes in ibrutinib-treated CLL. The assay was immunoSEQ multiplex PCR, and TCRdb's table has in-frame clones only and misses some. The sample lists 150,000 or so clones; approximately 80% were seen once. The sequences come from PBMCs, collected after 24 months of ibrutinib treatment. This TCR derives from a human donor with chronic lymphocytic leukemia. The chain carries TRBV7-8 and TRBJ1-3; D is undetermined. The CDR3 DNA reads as TGTGCCAGCAGCTTAGGAGCAGCGTCGGGAAACACCATATATTTT. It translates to CASSLGAASGNTIYF.